This T cell receptor (beta chain) was retrieved from a study of CD8+ T cells in alopecia areata. This CDR3 contains 17 residues. From germline, CDR1 is SGHRS and CDR2 YFSETQ. The junction had 6 bases not matched to a gene; V was cut back by 0 bases and J by 2 bases. Extracted from the samples, RNA was reverse transcribed into cDNA to serve as the sequencing template. The assay was immunoSEQ multiplex PCR, and TCRdb's table has in-frame clones only and misses some. The sample lists 120,000 to 150,000 clones, around 47% occurring once. This TCR was recovered from a human donor with alopecia areata. This rearrangement joins TRBV5-1 to TRBJ2-3, with TRBD2 identical over 10 bases. Material for sequencing was CD4+ T cells sorted from blood. The CDR3 sequence is CASSLEQLAGNTDTQYF. CDR3 coding DNA: TGCGCCAGCAGCTTGGAACAACTAGCGGGAAACACAGATACGCAGTATTTT. Drawing the rest from reference TRBV5-1 and TRBJ2-3, the complete variable domain is KAGVTQTPRYLIKTRGQQVTLSCSPISGHRSVSWYQQTPGQGLQFLFEYFSETQRNKGNFPGRFSGRQFSNSRSEMNVSTLELGDSALYLCASSLEQLAGNTDTQYFGPGTRLTVL.